This TCR beta chain was obtained from a study of T cells in Graves' hyperthyroidism and ophthalmopathy. General observations from the study: Ophthalmopathy prediction by the model preceded onset by a median roughly 6 months.

The CDR3 runs 16 residues. V gave up 1 base and J gave up 5 bases; unmatched junction bases: 4. Germline V CDR1 and CDR2: LGHDT, YNNKEL (reference sequence). Remarks on this clonotype: The antigen is undetermined.

Researchers took RNA transcripts and amplified the TCR beta CDR3 regions from them. A first-round RT-PCR of the TCR CDR3 used the HTBI primer set. From the multiplex PCR reads, TCRdb called clonotypes with MiXCR, one entry per CDR3 protein. The sample records about 400,000 distinct CDR3 sequences, 25% being singletons. Diagnosis of hyperthyroidism was new in patients aged 18 to 65, and its duration was under 2 months. Not enrolled were patients with uncontrolled infection, other autoimmune disease, pregnancy or lactation. Sequencing input: blood. The rearrangement links TRBV3-1 to TRBJ2-2, with TRBD1 matching over 10 bases. This TCR was sampled from a man in his forties or fifties with Graves' hyperthyroidism. CDR3 protein: CASSQAGTGVTGELFF. The CDR3 DNA reads as TGTGCCAGCAGCCAAGCCGGGACAGGGGTAACCGGGGAGCTGTTTTTT. The variable domain in full, completed from reference TRBV3-1 and TRBJ2-2, reads DTAVSQTPKYLVTQMGNDKSIKCEQNLGHDTMYWYKQDSKKFLKIMFSYNNKELIINETVPNRFSPKSPDKAHLNLHINSLELGDSAVYFCASSQAGTGVTGELFFGEGSRLTVL.